These 19 T cell receptor beta chains came from one sample sequenced in a study of blood T cell repertoires in COVID-19. Some clones are missing from TCRdb's copy, which holds only in-frame ones; the method was immunoSEQ multiplex PCR. This sample has roughly 190,000 clones, with around three quarters found just once. The sequencing input was PBMCs or T cells enriched from blood (not recorded which). The receptors shown here come from a woman in her forties or fifties with acute COVID-19.

The rearrangement uses TRBV5-8 and TRBJ2-3, with 7 bases matching TRBD2. Per germline, CDR1 SGHTS and CDR2 YDEGEE. V dropped 6 bases and J dropped 7; count of bases not matched to a gene: 17. There are 16 residues in the CDR3. This CDR3 reads CASTPNPGLPANTQYF. The CDR3 DNA is TGTGCCAGCACCCCGAACCCGGGACTACCAGCCAATACGCAGTATTTT.

The chain employs TRBV12-5 and TRBJ1-5; a weak D match, TRBD1 (5 bases). The CDR3 is made up of 16 amino acids. Trimming took off 3 bases at V and 3 bases at J, with 15 bases between the two ends. Germline V gene lookup returns CDR1 LGHNT and CDR2 FRNRAP. The CDR3: CASGFPSDSLNQPQHF. CDR3 bases: TGTGCTAGTGGTTTCCCTTCAGACAGTCTCAATCAGCCCCAGCATTTT.

V gene TRBV2 combines with J gene TRBJ2-2, with no clear D. Germline values: CDR1 SNHLY, CDR2 FYNNEI. With 4 bases removed from V and 6 bases from J, the gap between germline ends came to 12 bases. CDR3 length: 14 amino acids. Here the CDR3 DNA reads TGTGCCAGCAGTGCGGTGGTAACCCCCGGGGAGCTGTTTTTT. Translated: CASSAVVTPGELFF. Based on the CDR3 plus reference TRBV2 and TRBJ2-2, the full variable domain is EPEVTQTPSHQVTQMGQEVILRCVPISNHLYFYWYRQILGQKVEFLVSFYNNEISEKSEIFDDQFSVERPDGSNFTLKIRSTKLEDSAMYFCASSAVVTPGELFFGEGSRLTVL.

The chain recombines TRBV19 with TRBJ1-6; 7 nucleotides match TRBD1. Unmatched junction bases numbered 9, after V lost 1 base and J lost 0 bases. This CDR3 is 19 amino acids long. Germline V gene lookup returns CDR1 LNHDA and CDR2 SQIVND (reference sequence). CDR3 sequence (DNA): TGTGCCAGTAGTATAGTACAGGGGAAGGTCGGCTCCTATAATTCACCCCTCCACTTT. It yields the protein CASSIVQGKVGSYNSPLHF.

As to this clone: One end of the junction does not line up with germline, which may come from a read error. The chain links TRBV10-1 to TRBJ1-2; TRBD1 aligns across 7 bases. The CDR3 has 12 residues. Germline CDR1 is WNHNN and CDR2 is SYGVQD (reference sequence). CDR3 loop: CASSDLPGGQAF. CDR3 DNA sequence: TGCGCCAGCAGTGACCTACCAGGGGGGCAAGCCTTC.

The gene calls are TRBV30 and TRBJ1-5, with 10 bases identical to TRBD1. CDR3 length: 14 residues. Trimming removed 1 base from V and 4 bases from J; junction bases left unmatched: 1. Germline values: CDR1 GTSNPN, CDR2 SVGIG (reference sequence). CDR3 nucleotides: TGTGCCTGGAGTGCGGACAGGGGGAATCAGCCCCAGCATTTT. Its translation is CAWSADRGNQPQHF.

The chain is built from TRBV6-2 or TRBV6-3 and TRBJ2-5, with D perhaps TRBD1 (5 bases). The CDR3 spans 14 residues. Germline CDR1 and CDR2: MNHEY and SVGEGT. V shed 5 bases and J shed 2 bases, with 12 bases lying between them. CDR3 in amino acids: CASSPRQLQETQYF. The DNA for the CDR3 is TGTGCCAGCAGTCCCCGACAGTTACAAGAGACCCAGTACTTC.

With respect to this clone: Additional DNA sequences in this sample encode the identical CDR3. V usage is TRBV3-1 (or the pseudogene TRBV3-2) and J usage is TRBJ2-5, with 9 bases matching TRBD2. This CDR3 has 15 residues. Per germline, CDR1 LGHDT and CDR2 YNNKEL (reference sequence). Trimming removed 1 base from V and 2 bases from J; junction bases left unmatched: 2. For the CDR3, the DNA is TGTGCCAGCAGCCAAGTGGGACTAGCTCAAGAGACCCAGTACTTC. This codes for CASSQVGLAQETQYF.

V usage is TRBV11-3 and J usage is TRBJ2-7, with 8 bases fitting TRBD1. The J segment lost 0 bases and the V segment lost 1 base, leaving 17 bases of the junction unmatched. This CDR3 is 20 amino acids long. Germline CDR1 SGHNT, CDR2 YENEEA. CDR3 DNA sequence: TGTGCCAGCAGCTTAGTAGGGGGATCCCAACCGGGACAGGACTCCTACGAGCAGTACGTC. It codes for CASSLVGGSQPGQDSYEQYV.

The chain carries TRBV7-2 and TRBJ1-5; D possibly corresponds to TRBD1 (6 bases). Trimming pared 1 base from V and 7 bases from J, leaving 11 bases between. This CDR3 has 14 residues. Germline V gene data show CDR1 as SGHTA and CDR2 as FQGNSA. The CDR3 nucleotides read TGTGCCAGCAGCTTAGGAGGGGGAAGGCAGCCCCAGCATTTT. Protein: CASSLGGGRQPQHF.

The J gene is TRBJ2-7, the V gene TRBV5-6; 8 positions agree with TRBD1. Germline CDR1 reads SGHDT; CDR2 reads YYEEEE. The CDR3 covers 14 residues. V gave up 0 bases and J gave up 5 bases; unmatched junction bases: 4. The chain's CDR3 is CASSLGPGGNEQYV. The CDR3, as DNA: TGTGCCAGCAGCTTGGGTCCAGGGGGCAACGAGCAGTACGTC.

The chain combines TRBV28 with TRBJ1-6; 7 bases are a match to TRBD1. Germline V gives CDR1 MDHEN, CDR2 SYDVKM. CDR3 length: 13 residues. J gave up 9 bases and V 3 bases, and 2 bases lay outside the gene matches. The CDR3, as DNA: TGTGCCAGCAGTTTTCACAGGGGTTCACCCCTCCACTTT. This codes for CASSFHRGSPLHF.

In its sample, this clone was seen a few times. This sequence joins TRBV21-1 and TRBJ2-1; the listed D gene, TRBD2, was not tested against the DNA. TRBV21-1 is annotated as a pseudogene. The CDR3 contains 11 residues. The DNA of the CDR3 is TGTGCCAGCAAATCGGGAGATGAGCAGTTCTTC. Translation gives CASKSGDEQFF.

V usage is TRBV3-1 (or the pseudogene TRBV3-2) and J usage is TRBJ1-2, with 7 bases fitting TRBD1. This CDR3 is 16 amino acids long. The junction had 8 bases not matched to a gene; V was cut back by 0 bases and J by 4 bases. In germline, CDR1 is LGHDT, CDR2 YNNKEL (reference sequence). CDR3 protein: CASSQDLDRRSYGYTF. The CDR3 nucleotides read TGTGCCAGCAGCCAAGATTTGGACAGGCGGAGCTATGGCTACACCTTC.

The V call is TRBV6-5, the J call TRBJ2-7; no clear D. CDR1 is MNHEY, CDR2 SVGAGI, per germline. V lost 4 bases, J lost 4 bases, and 5 bases lay in between. The CDR3 runs to 11 residues. The DNA of the CDR3 is TGTGCCAGCAGTTCCCAGTACGAGCAGTACGTC. Protein sequence: CASSSQYEQYV.

This chain links TRBV9 with TRBJ2-3; 8 nucleotides align to TRBD1. This CDR3 spans 16 amino acids. J was trimmed by 0 bases and V by 1 base; bases with no gene match: 4. The germline V gene encodes CDR1 SGDLS and CDR2 YYNGEE. This CDR3 is CASSVQGAGSTDTQYF. CDR3 bases: TGTGCCAGCAGCGTACAGGGGGCGGGTAGCACAGATACGCAGTATTTT.

The CDR3 region has the DNA TGTGCCAGTACCCCCCCCGGACAGGGTCTGAGTGGCTACACCTTC. Translated, it gives CASTPPGQGLSGYTF. This rearrangement joins TRBV19 to TRBJ1-2, with 8 bases fitting TRBD1. V gave up 7 bases and J gave up 7 bases; unmatched junction bases: 14. Per the germline V gene, CDR1 is LNHDA and CDR2 is SQIVND (reference sequence). CDR3 size: 15 residues.

This clone turned up a few times. V gene TRBV28 combines with J gene TRBJ1-2, with D hard to call. The CDR3 has 12 amino acids. V was clipped by 5 bases and J by 5 bases, with 9 bases between them. CDR1 and CDR2 from the germline V gene are MDHEN and SYDVKM. The CDR3 DNA is TGTGCCAGCAGTAGAACAGCTTATGGCTACACCTTC. Translation: CASSRTAYGYTF.

This clone was seen ten or more times. The same CDR3 also results from other DNA sequences found in this sample. V is TRBV7-3 and J is TRBJ2-1; possible D gene TRBD2, 6 bases. Germline V lookup: CDR1 SGHTA, CDR2 FQGTGA. The CDR3 contains 14 residues. Trimming removed 5 bases at V and 7 bases at J, with 15 bases between. In DNA, the CDR3 is TGTGCCAGCAGCGTCGACGGGGGTGGGAATGAGCAGTTCTTC. Translated: CASSVDGGGNEQFF. The full variable domain, in which reference TRBV7-3 and TRBJ2-1 provide the parts outside the CDR3, is GAGVSQTPSNKVTEKGKYVELRCDPISGHTALYWYRQSLGQGPEFLIYFQGTGAADDSGLPNDRFFAVRPEGSVSTLKIQRTERGDSAVYLCASSVDGGGNEQFFGPGTRLTVL.